This T cell receptor (beta chain) was observed in a study of response to subunit inactivated influenza vaccine. This clonotype came up many times. The antigen is not known. Study results and limitations: The authors offered the suggestion that each seasonal influenza vaccination recruits few new T cells.

The germline gives CDR1 SGHDN, CDR2 FVKESK. The CDR3 totals 13 residues. Trimming removed 6 bases at V and 5 bases at J, with 10 bases between. TCRdb analysed the RT-PCR reads with MiXCR anew, one entry per CDR3 protein. The data hold more than 700,000 distinct CDR3 sequences, with approximately 21% observed a single time. The clonotype comes from a man aged 50-59 years who received an inactivated influenza vaccine. The chain couples TRBV14 to TRBJ1-4, with D perhaps TRBD1 (5 bases). Sequences were derived from PBMCs from blood, sampled about 5 days after vaccination. The CDR3 sequence: CASSYNRNEKLFF. CDR3 bases: TGTGCCAGCAGTTACAACAGGAATGAAAAACTGTTTTTT.